This T cell receptor (beta chain) was sequenced during a study of cytomegalovirus exposure and HLA in healthy donors. CDR3 length equals 13 residues. CDR1 and CDR2 (germline): MGHDK, SYGVNS. Losses at the gene ends were 5 bases for V and 6 bases for J; bases not matched to a gene: 2. Study-level points and caveats: Three CMV-associated chains proved CMV antigen-specific in vitro. Cytomegalovirus status, reportedly, was diagnosed with high specificity and sensitivity by the classifier.

This clone was seen a single time. Its target is unknown. Generated by immunoSEQ multiplex PCR, the TCRdb table keeps only in-frame clones and is missing some. The data show 330,000 or so clones, with 86% seen just once and about 0.8% held by the top ten. The origin of this receptor is a young woman in good health and CMV-seronegative. The chain joins TRBV25-1 to TRBJ2-3; 10 bases are a match to TRBD1. The sequenced sample consisted of PBMCs. This chain's CDR3 is CASSWGQGDTQYF. The CDR3 DNA sequence: TGTGCCAGCAGTTGGGGACAGGGGGATACGCAGTATTTT.